These 12 T cell receptor beta chains were sequenced from one sample in a study of T cells after yellow fever vaccination. MiXCR was run by TCRdb on the 5' RACE reads, yielding one entry per CDR3 protein. The sample lists hundreds of thousands of distinct CDR3 sequences, 18% occurring once. This specimen consisted of PBMCs, obtained before the yellow fever booster vaccination. These receptors all stem from a man between 18 and 35 years old who received the YFV17D yellow fever vaccine.

The chain links TRBV5-1 to TRBJ2-3, with TRBD2 identical over 13 bases. The CDR3 has 20 amino acids. Germline V CDR1 and CDR2: SGHRS, YFSETQ. Trimming removed 3 bases from V and 0 bases from J; junction bases left unmatched: 13. In nucleotides, the CDR3 is TGCGCCAGCAGCTCGCGACCCACTAGCGGGGGGGCACCTAGCACAGATACGCAGTATTTT. Encoded protein: CASSSRPTSGGAPSTDTQYF.

The genes are TRBV20-1 and TRBJ2-5, with 8 nucleotides matching TRBD2. The CDR3 totals 13 residues. Germline values: CDR1 DFQATT, CDR2 SNEGSKA (reference sequence). V was pared by 2 bases and J by 5 bases, with 4 bases of the junction left unmatched. The CDR3 sequence: CSARRGGMETQYF. The CDR3 DNA sequence: TGCAGTGCTAGACGGGGGGGCATGGAGACCCAGTACTTC.

There are a few counts of this clonotype. The V gene is TRBV20-1, the J gene TRBJ1-1, with 10 bases fitting TRBD1. The CDR3 loop spans 14 amino acids. CDR1 is DFQATT, CDR2 SNEGSKA, per germline (reference sequence). J lost 4 bases, V lost 6 bases, and 8 bases had no gene match. This CDR3 is CSARTGTGATEAFF. CDR3 bases: TGCAGTGCGAGAACCGGGACAGGGGCCACTGAAGCTTTCTTT.

This chain joins TRBV6-4 and TRBJ2-3; D ambiguous. V lost 4 bases, J lost 1 base, and 15 bases lay in between. Looked up from germline, CDR1 is MRHNA and CDR2 is SNTAGT. The CDR3 length is 16 residues. The CDR3 DNA sequence: TGTGCCAGCAGTGCCACCCCCACGGGCGGCACAGATACGCAGTATTTT. Translated, it gives CASSATPTGGTDTQYF.

The J gene is TRBJ1-2, the V gene TRBV4-3; D gene ambiguous. This CDR3 is built from 14 residues. Trimming stripped 4 bases from V and 6 bases from J, with 15 bases between. The germline gives CDR1 LGHNA, CDR2 YSLEER. The chain's CDR3 is CASSRKNGVDGYTF. As DNA, the CDR3 is TGCGCCAGCAGCCGGAAGAATGGCGTCGATGGCTACACCTTC.

The chain carries TRBV7-9 and TRBJ1-3; D remains unclear. Germline CDR1 is SEHNR and CDR2 is FQNEAQ (reference sequence). The CDR3 is 11 residues long. V was pared by 3 bases and J by 8 bases, with 5 bases between. CDR3 protein: CASSFRDTIYF. In nucleotides, the CDR3 is TGTGCCAGCAGCTTTCGGGACACCATATATTTT.

The genes are TRBV20-1 and TRBJ1-1; perhaps TRBD1 as D (5 bases). Trimming removed 3 bases from V and 11 bases from J, with 19 bases in between. The CDR3 runs 13 residues. Germline values: CDR1 DFQATT, CDR2 SNEGSKA (reference sequence). CDR3 region: CSARDGLGVVAFF. The CDR3 bases are TGCAGTGCTAGGGACGGGTTGGGGGTCGTGGCTTTCTTT.

This clonotype appeared a few times. V and J are TRBV29-1 and TRBJ1-4; no firm D call. CDR1 SQVTM and CDR2 ANQGSEA come from the germline V gene. This CDR3 region has 12 residues. V shed 0 bases and J shed 8 bases, with 7 bases lying between them. The CDR3 loop reads CSVEDGGEKLFF. The CDR3 nucleotides read TGCAGCGTTGAAGATGGTGGGGAAAAACTGTTTTTT. The full variable domain, its missing parts supplied by reference TRBV29-1 and TRBJ1-4, is SAVISQKPSRDICQRGTSLTIQCQVDSQVTMMFWYRQQPGQSLTLIATANQGSEATYESGFVIDKFPISRPNLTFSTLTVSNMSPEDSSIYLCSVEDGGEKLFFGSGTQLSVL.

The V call is TRBV19, the J call TRBJ1-2, with a weak D call TRBD1 (5 bases). Trimming removed 6 bases at V and 2 bases at J, with 13 bases between. Germline V lookup: CDR1 LNHDA, CDR2 SQIVND (reference sequence). The CDR3 is 14 amino acids. The CDR3 here is CASRGARGNYGYTF. DNA of the CDR3: TGTGCCAGTAGAGGCGCACGGGGGAACTATGGCTACACCTTC.

A few counts support this clonotype. The chain employs TRBV20-1 and TRBJ2-3; weak D call: TRBD2 (7 bases). The CDR3 length is 13 residues. From germline, CDR1 is DFQATT and CDR2 SNEGSKA (reference sequence). The CDR3 region has the DNA TGCAGCACGAGGGGGGGCCCTTCGGATACGCAGTATTTT. This encodes CSTRGGPSDTQYF.

Only a few counts were recorded for this clonotype. V usage is TRBV29-1 and J usage is TRBJ2-5; 11 bases line up with TRBD2. This CDR3 contains 15 residues. The V gene end was trimmed by 6 bases and the J gene end by 2 bases; junction bases not matched to a gene: 8. Germline CDR1 reads SQVTM; CDR2 reads ANQGSEA. The CDR3 nucleotides are TGCAGCGTAGCGCGACTAGCGGGAAAACAAGAGACCCAGTACTTC. Its translation is CSVARLAGKQETQYF. The entire variable domain, with the rest obtained from reference TRBV29-1 and TRBJ2-5, is as follows: SAVISQKPSRDICQRGTSLTIQCQVDSQVTMMFWYRQQPGQSLTLIATANQGSEATYESGFVIDKFPISRPNLTFSTLTVSNMSPEDSSIYLCSVARLAGKQETQYFGPGTRLLVL.

There are many counts of this clonotype. V is TRBV7-2 and J is TRBJ1-2, with 8 bases matching TRBD1. The CDR3 spans 13 residues. The V segment lost 4 bases and the J segment 3 bases; nucleotides outside the gene matches: 1. Germline assignment: CDR1 SGHTA and CDR2 FQGNSA. The CDR3 DNA follows: TGTGCCAGCAGCTCGGACAGGGACTATGGCTACACCTTC. This codes for CASSSDRDYGYTF. Supplemented by reference TRBV7-2 and TRBJ1-2, the full variable domain reads GAGVSQSPSNKVTEKGKDVELRCDPISGHTALYWYRQSLGQGLEFLIYFQGNSAPDKSGLPSDRFSAERTGGSVSTLTIQRTQQEDSAVYLCASSSDRDYGYTFGSGTRLTVV.